This T cell receptor (beta chain) was retrieved from a study of T cell repertoires in cytomegalovirus infection. The overall study: Selection of CMV epitopes for the study included recently identified HLA-C-restricted and well-studied HLA-B-restricted ones.

Notes on this clonotype: The antigen is undetermined.

The CDR3 consists of 16 residues. Germline loops: CDR1 LNHDA, CDR2 SQIVND (reference sequence). Trimming removed 0 bases from V and 6 bases from J, with 15 bases in between. TCRdb re-called the reads through MiXCR, storing one row per CDR3 protein. The table includes approximately 730,000 distinct CDR3 sequences, under 35% detected once. The chain is built from TRBV19 and TRBJ1-5; perhaps TRBD1 as D (5 bases). The sequence came from a human donor in good health (CMV status not recorded). Some clones in this sample may be carry-over from other donors' samples. The material was cultured CD8+ T cells from PBMCs, obtained from culture after CMV antigen stimulation. This CDR3 reads CASSIDNRDPVQPQHF. CDR3 coding DNA: TGTGCCAGTAGTATAGATAACCGGGACCCTGTTCAGCCCCAGCATTTT. Combining the CDR3 with reference TRBV19 and TRBJ1-5 gives the whole variable domain DGGITQSPKYLFRKEGQNVTLSCEQNLNHDAMYWYRQDPGQGLRLIYYSQIVNDFQKGDIAEGYSVSREKKESFPLTVTSAQKNPTAFYLCASSIDNRDPVQPQHFGDGTRLSIL.